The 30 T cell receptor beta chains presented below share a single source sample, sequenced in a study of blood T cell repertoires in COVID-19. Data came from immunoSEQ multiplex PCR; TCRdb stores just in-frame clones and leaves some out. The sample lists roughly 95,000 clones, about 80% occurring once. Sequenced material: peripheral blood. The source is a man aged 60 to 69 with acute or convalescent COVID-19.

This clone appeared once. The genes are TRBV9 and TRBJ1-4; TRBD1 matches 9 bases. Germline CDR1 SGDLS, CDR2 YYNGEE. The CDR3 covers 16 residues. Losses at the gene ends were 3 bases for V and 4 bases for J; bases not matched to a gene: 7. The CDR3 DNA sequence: TGTGCCAGCAGCGCCAACAGGGGGCGAAATAATGAAAAACTGTTTTTT. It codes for CASSANRGRNNEKLFF.

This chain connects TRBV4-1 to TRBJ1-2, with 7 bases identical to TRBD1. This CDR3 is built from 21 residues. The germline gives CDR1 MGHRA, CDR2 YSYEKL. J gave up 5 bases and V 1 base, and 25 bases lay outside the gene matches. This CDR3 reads CASSQAKPRDSLVDPSYGYTF. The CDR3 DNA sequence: TGCGCCAGCAGCCAAGCGAAGCCCCGGGACAGCCTCGTAGATCCCTCGTATGGCTACACCTTC.

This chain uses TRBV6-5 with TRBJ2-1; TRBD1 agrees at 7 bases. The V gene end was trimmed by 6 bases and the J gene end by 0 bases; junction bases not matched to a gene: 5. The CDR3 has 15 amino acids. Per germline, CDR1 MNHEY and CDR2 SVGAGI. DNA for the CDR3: TGTGCCAGCAGCTCCACAGGGGACTCCTACAATGAGCAGTTCTTC. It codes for CASSSTGDSYNEQFF.

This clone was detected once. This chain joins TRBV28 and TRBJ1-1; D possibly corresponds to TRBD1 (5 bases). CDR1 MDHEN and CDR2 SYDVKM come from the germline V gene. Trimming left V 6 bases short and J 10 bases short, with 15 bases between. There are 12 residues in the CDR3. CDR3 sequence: CASRLGLRSAFF. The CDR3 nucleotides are TGTGCCAGCAGGCTGGGGCTAAGATCAGCTTTCTTT. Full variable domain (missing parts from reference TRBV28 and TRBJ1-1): DVKVTQSSRYLVKRTGEKVFLECVQDMDHENMFWYRQDPGLGLRLIYFSYDVKMKEKGDIPEGYSVSREKKERFSLILESASTNQTSMYLCASRLGLRSAFFGQGTRLTVV.

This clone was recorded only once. CDR3 sequence: CASRDFGETQYF. The CDR3 region has the DNA TGTGCCAGCAGGGACTTCGGGGAGACCCAGTACTTC. V usage is TRBV3-1 (or the pseudogene TRBV3-2) and J usage is TRBJ2-5; the D gene is possibly TRBD2 (5 bases). Trimming stripped 6 bases from V and 5 bases from J, with 10 bases between. This CDR3 is 12 amino acids long. The germline V gene has CDR1 LGHDT and CDR2 YNNKEL (reference sequence).

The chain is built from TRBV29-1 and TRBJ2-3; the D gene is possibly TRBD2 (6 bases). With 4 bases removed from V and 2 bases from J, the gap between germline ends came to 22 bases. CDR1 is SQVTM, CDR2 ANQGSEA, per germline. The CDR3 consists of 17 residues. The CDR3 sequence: CSVGGLIFSYLTDTQYF. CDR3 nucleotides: TGCAGCGTTGGCGGACTAATTTTTTCATACCTCACAGATACGCAGTATTTT.

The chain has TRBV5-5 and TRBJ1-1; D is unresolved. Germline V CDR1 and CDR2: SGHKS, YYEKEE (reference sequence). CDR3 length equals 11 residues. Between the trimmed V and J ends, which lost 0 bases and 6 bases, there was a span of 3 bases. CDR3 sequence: CASSLVSEAFF. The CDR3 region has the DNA TGTGCCAGCAGCTTGGTCTCTGAAGCTTTCTTT.

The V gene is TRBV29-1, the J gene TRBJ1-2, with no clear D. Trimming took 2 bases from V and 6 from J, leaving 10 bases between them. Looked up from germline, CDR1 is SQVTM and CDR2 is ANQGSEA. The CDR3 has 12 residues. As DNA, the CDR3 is TGCAGCGTTGAATCGTACGGGGATGGCTACACCTTC. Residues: CSVESYGDGYTF.

The CDR3 sequence is CASSLGLAGDNEQFF. CDR3 sequence (DNA): TGTGCCAGCAGTTTGGGACTAGCGGGGGATAATGAGCAGTTCTTC. This rearrangement joins TRBV28 to TRBJ2-1; 14 bases line up with TRBD2. This CDR3 is built from 15 residues. V lost 3 bases, J lost 7 bases, and 2 bases stayed unmatched. Per the germline V gene, CDR1 is MDHEN and CDR2 is SYDVKM.

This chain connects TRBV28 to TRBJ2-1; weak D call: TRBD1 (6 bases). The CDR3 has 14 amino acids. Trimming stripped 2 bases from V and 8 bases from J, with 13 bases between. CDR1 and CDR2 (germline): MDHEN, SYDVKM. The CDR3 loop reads CASSLGQGMYEQFF. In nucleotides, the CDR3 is TGTGCCAGCAGTTTAGGCCAGGGGATGTATGAGCAGTTCTTC. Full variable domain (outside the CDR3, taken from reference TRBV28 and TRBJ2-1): DVKVTQSSRYLVKRTGEKVFLECVQDMDHENMFWYRQDPGLGLRLIYFSYDVKMKEKGDIPEGYSVSREKKERFSLILESASTNQTSMYLCASSLGQGMYEQFFGPGTRLTVL.

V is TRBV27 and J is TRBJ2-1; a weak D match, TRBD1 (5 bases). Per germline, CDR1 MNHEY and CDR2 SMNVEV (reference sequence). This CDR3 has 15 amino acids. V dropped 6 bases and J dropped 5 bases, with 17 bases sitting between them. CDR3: CASSTTEDRNNEQFF. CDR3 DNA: TGTGCCAGCAGCACGACAGAGGATAGAAACAATGAGCAGTTCTTC.

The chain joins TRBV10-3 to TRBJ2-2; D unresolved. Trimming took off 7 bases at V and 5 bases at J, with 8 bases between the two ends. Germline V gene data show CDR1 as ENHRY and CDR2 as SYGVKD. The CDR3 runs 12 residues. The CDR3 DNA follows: TGTGCCATCACCTCGACTACCGGGGAGCTGTTTTTT. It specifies CAITSTTGELFF.

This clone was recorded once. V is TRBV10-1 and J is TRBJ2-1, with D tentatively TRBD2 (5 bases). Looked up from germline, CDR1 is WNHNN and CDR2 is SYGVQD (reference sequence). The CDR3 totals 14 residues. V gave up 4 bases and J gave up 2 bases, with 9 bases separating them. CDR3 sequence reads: CASSAAGTYNEQFF. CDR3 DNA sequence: TGCGCCAGCAGTGCGGCGGGTACCTACAATGAGCAGTTCTTC.

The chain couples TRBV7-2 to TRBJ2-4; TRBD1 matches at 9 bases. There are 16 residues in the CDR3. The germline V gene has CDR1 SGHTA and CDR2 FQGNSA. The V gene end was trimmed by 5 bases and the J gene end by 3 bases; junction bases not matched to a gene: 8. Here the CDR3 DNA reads TGTGCCAGCAGCCTAGGGGACAGGGAGGTCAAAAACATTCAGTACTTC. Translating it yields CASSLGDREVKNIQYF.

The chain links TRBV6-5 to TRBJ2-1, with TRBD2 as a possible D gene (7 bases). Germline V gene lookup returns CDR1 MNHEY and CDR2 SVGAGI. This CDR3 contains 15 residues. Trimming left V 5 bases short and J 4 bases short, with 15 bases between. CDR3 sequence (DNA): TGTGCCAGCAGTCCAGGTCGGGGGGCTTACAATGAGCAGTTCTTC. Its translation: CASSPGRGAYNEQFF.

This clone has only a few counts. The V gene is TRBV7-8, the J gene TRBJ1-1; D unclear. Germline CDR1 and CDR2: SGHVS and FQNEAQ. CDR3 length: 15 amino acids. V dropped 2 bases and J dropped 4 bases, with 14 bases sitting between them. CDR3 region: CASSLLALEGTEAFF. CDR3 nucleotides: TGTGCCAGCAGCTTACTTGCGCTCGAGGGCACTGAAGCTTTCTTT.

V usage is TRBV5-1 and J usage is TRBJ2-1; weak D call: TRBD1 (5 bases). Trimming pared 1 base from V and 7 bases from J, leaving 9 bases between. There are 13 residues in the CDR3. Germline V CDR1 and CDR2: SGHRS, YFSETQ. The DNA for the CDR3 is TGCGCCAGCAGCTTGATTGCAGGGAATGAGCAGTTCTTC. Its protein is CASSLIAGNEQFF.

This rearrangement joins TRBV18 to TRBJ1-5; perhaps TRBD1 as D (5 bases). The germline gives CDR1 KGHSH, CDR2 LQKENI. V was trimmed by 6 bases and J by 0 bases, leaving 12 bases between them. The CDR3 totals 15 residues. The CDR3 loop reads CASSQAGGSNQPQHF. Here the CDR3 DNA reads TGTGCCAGCTCGCAAGCGGGGGGTAGCAATCAGCCCCAGCATTTT.

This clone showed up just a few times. Here the CDR3 reads CAWSVQGRSNQPQHF. Here the CDR3 DNA reads TGTGCCTGGAGTGTACAGGGCAGGAGCAATCAGCCCCAGCATTTT. The rearrangement uses TRBV30 and TRBJ1-5; tentatively, D is TRBD1 (6 bases). There are 15 residues in the CDR3. Germline V lookup: CDR1 GTSNPN, CDR2 SVGIG (reference sequence). The ends were cut back, 0 bases at V and 1 base at J, with 10 bases in the middle. The full variable domain, in which reference TRBV30 and TRBJ1-5 provide the parts outside the CDR3, is SQTIHQWPATLVQPVGSPLSLECTVEGTSNPNLYWYRQAAGRGLQLLFYSVGIGQISSEVPQNLSASRPQDRQFILSSKKLLLSDSGFYLCAWSVQGRSNQPQHFGDGTRLSIL.

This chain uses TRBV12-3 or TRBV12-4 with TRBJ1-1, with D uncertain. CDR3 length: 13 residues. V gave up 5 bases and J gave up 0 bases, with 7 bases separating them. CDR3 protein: CASSRQMNTEAFF. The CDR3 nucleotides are TGTGCCAGCAGTCGACAAATGAACACTGAAGCTTTCTTT.

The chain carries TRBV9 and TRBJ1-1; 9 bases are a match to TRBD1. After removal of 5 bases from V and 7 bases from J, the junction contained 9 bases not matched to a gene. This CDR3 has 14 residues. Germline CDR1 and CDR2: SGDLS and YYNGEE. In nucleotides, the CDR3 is TGTGCCAGCAGTTTAAGGACAGGGGCCGGTGAAGCTTTCTTT. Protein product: CASSLRTGAGEAFF.

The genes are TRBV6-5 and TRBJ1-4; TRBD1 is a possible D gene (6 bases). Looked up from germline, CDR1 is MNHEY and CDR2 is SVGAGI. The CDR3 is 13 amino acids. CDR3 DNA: TGTGGTGTGGCCCGACAGGACGGTGAAAAACTGTTTTTT. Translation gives CGVARQDGEKLFF.

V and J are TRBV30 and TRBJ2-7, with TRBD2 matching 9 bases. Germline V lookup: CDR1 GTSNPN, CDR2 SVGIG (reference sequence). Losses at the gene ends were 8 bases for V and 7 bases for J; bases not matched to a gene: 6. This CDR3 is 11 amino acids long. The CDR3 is CAGRGGEEQYF. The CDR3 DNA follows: TGTGCCGGGCGGGGGGGAGAGGAGCAGTACTTC.

In DNA, the CDR3 is TGTGCCAGCAGTAATAGGACAGCCAGACAAGGGCTGTATTTT. It translates to CASSNRTARQGLYF. The chain is built from TRBV28 and TRBJ2-3; TRBD1 is a possible D gene (6 bases). Deletions cut 5 bases from V and 14 bases from J, with 23 bases between. The V gene's germline CDR1 is MDHEN and CDR2 SYDVKM. The CDR3 totals 14 residues.

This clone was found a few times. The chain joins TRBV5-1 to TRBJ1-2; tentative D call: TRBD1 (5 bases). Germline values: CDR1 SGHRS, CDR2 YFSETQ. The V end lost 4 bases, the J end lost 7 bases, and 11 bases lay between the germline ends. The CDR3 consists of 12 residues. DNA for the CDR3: TGCGCCAGCAGCCCTCAGGGTTTTGGCTACACCTTC. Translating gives CASSPQGFGYTF.

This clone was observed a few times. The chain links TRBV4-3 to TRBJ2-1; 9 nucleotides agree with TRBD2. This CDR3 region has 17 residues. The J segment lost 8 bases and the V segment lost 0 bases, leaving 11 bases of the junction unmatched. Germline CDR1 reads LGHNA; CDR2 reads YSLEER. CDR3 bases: TGCGCCAGCAGCCAAGACCCCTCGCGGGAGGGCACGGATGAGCAGTTCTTC. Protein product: CASSQDPSREGTDEQFF.

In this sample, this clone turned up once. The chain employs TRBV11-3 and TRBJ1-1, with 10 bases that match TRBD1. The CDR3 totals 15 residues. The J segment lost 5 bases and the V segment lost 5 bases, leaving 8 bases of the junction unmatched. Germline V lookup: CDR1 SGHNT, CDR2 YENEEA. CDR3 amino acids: CASSTPGQGSTEAFF. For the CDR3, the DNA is TGTGCCAGCAGCACTCCGGGACAGGGGAGTACTGAAGCTTTCTTT.

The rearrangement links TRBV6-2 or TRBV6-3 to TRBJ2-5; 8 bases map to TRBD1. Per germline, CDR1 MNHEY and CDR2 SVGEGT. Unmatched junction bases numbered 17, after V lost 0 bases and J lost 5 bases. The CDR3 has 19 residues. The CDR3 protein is CASSYSGQGASLGGETQYF. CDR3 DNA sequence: TGTGCCAGCAGTTACTCCGGACAGGGAGCTTCTCTCGGAGGGGAGACCCAGTACTTC.

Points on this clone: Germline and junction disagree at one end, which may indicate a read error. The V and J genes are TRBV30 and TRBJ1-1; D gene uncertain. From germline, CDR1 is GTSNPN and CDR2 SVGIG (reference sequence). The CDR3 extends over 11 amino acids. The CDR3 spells CARTENAEAFF. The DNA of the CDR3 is TGTGCCCGGACCGAGAACGCTGAAGCTTTCTTT.

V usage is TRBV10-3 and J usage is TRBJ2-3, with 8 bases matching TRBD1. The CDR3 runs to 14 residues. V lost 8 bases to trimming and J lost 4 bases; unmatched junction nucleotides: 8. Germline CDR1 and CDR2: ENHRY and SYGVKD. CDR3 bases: TGTGCCATCCGCAGGACAGGGAGTGCAGATACGCAGTATTTT. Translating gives CAIRRTGSADTQYF.